This T cell receptor beta chain derives from a study of human T cells and chemical hapten exposure. Looking at the study overall: Per-sample TCR yield variability stemmed mainly from small pooled library volume differences.

Time point specified: patch test 1, 2 weeks after DPC sensitization. Indicated treatment: therapeutic diphenylcyclopropenone sensitization with weekly scalp DPC. V shed 1 base and J shed 5 bases, with 11 bases lying between them. Germline CDR1 is SGHDN and CDR2 is FVKESK. The CDR3 is 14 residues long. The library gave individual cDNA molecules unique molecular identifiers. TCRdb reprocessed the RACE reads via MiXCR and lists one record per CDR3 protein. This sample has approximately 71,000 distinct CDR3 sequences; more than 8% occur once, and the top ten carry roughly 3.3%. This clonotype was detected many times.

The gene calls are TRBV14 and TRBJ1-1; D is perhaps TRBD1 (5 bases). This receptor was identified in a woman aged 40 to 50 with alopecia areata. Some clones in this sample may be carry-over from other donors' samples. The starting material was whole blood, obtained in connection with sensitization to the hapten diphenylcyclopropenone (DPC). The CDR3 coding sequence is TGTGCCAGCAGCCAAGTCCCGGGGGTAACTGAAGCTTTCTTT. Translated: CASSQVPGVTEAFF.